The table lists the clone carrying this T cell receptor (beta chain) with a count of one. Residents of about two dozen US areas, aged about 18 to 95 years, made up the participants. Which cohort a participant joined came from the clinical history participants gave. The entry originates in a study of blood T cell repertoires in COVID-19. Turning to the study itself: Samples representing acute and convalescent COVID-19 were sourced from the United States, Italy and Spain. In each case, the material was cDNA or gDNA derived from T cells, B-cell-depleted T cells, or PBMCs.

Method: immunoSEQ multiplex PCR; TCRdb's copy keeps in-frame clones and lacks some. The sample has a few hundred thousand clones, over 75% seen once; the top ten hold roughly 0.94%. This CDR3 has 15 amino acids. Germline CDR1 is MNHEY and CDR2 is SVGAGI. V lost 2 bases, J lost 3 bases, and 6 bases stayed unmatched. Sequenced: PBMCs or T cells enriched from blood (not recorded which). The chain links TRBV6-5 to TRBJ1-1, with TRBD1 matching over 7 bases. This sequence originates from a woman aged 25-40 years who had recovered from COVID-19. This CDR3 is CASSYQGGGYTEAFF. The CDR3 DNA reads TGTGCCAGCAGTTACCAGGGGGGTGGGTACACTGAAGCTTTCTTT.